This T cell receptor (beta chain) was sequenced in a study of T cells in Graves' hyperthyroidism and ophthalmopathy. After removal of 1 base from V and 1 base from J, the junction contained 3 bases not matched to a gene. Germline-derived CDR1 and CDR2 are SNHLY and FYNNEI. The CDR3 extends over 16 amino acids. The table lists this clonotype with many counts. The CDR3 regions of TCR beta were amplified from RNA transcripts. Carried out on the TCR CDR3, a first-round RT-PCR used the HTBI primer set. TCRdb used MiXCR to reprocess the multiplex PCR reads, holding one entry per CDR3 protein. The sample includes a few hundred thousand distinct CDR3 sequences, around 15% seen only once; the top ten take roughly 19%.

The receptor was derived from a woman aged 55-75 years with Graves' ophthalmopathy. The sample comprised blood. This sequence joins TRBV2 and TRBJ2-2, with TRBD1 identical over 7 bases. In DNA, the CDR3 is TGTGCCAGCAGTGAAGGAAGGGGGCGGAACACCGGGGAGCTGTTTTTT. This codes for CASSEGRGRNTGELFF.